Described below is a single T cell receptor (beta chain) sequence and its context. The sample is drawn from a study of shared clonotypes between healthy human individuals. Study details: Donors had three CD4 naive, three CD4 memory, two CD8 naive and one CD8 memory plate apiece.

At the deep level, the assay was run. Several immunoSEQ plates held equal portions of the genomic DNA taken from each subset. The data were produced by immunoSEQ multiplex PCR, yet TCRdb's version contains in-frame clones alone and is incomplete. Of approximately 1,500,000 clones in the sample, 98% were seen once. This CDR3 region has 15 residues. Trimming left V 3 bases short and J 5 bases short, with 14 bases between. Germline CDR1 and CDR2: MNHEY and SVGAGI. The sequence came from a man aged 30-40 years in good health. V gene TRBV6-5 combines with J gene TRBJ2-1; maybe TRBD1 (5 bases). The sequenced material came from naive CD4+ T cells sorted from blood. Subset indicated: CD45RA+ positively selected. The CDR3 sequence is CASSYTGRADNEQFF. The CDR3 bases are TGTGCCAGCAGTTATACCGGCAGGGCGGACAATGAGCAGTTCTTC.